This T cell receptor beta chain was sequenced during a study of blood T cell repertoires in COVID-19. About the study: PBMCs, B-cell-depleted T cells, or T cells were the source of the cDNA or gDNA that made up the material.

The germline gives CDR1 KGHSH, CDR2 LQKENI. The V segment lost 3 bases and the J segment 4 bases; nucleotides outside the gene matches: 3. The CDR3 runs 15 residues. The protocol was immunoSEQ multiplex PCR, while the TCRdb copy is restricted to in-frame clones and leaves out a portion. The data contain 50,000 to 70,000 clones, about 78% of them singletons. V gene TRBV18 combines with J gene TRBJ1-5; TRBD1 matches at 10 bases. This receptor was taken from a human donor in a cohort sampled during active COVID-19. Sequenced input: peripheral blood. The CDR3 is CASSPGTGVNQPQHF. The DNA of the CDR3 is TGTGCCAGCTCACCGGGGACAGGGGTAAATCAGCCCCAGCATTTT.